This TCR beta chain comes out of a study of cytomegalovirus exposure and HLA in healthy donors. Primers: 60 Vbeta forward and 13 Jbeta reverse. Profiled with immunoSEQ multiplex PCR; TCRdb holds only in-frame clones, not every one. The sample contains 120,000 to 150,000 clones, 72% of which appear only once. CDR1 is MNHEY, CDR2 SVGAGI, per germline. The CDR3 spans 14 residues. V shed 5 bases and J 3 bases; nucleotides not matched to a gene: 4. The chain uses TRBV6-5 and TRBJ2-3; 8 bases fit TRBD1. This TCR derives from a middle-aged man in good health and CMV-seronegative. Sequencing was performed on PBMCs. CDR3 protein: CASSADRATDTQYF. For the CDR3, the DNA is TGTGCCAGCAGTGCGGACAGGGCAACAGATACGCAGTATTTT.